The source of this T cell receptor beta chain is a study of blood T cell repertoires in COVID-19. On the study more broadly: Samples of COVID-19 (acute and convalescent) were obtained from the United States, Italy and Spain. PBMCs, B-cell-depleted T cells, or T cells provided the cDNA or gDNA that made up the material.

The V end lost 0 bases, the J end lost 13 bases, and 10 bases lay between the germline ends. CDR1 is SGHDT, CDR2 YYEEEE, per germline. This CDR3 is built from 12 residues. Per the study methods: Amplifying reference gene primers gave estimates of nucleated cell counts. Some clones are missing from TCRdb's copy, which holds only in-frame ones; the method was immunoSEQ multiplex PCR. The V and J calls and clone size are taken from that table; D and trimming were inferred from the DNA. The sample holds over 350,000 clones, about 89% seen once. The clonotype originates from a woman in her 30s with acute or convalescent COVID-19. J is TRBJ1-4 and V is TRBV5-6, with D tentatively TRBD1 (6 bases). Material for sequencing was peripheral blood. The CDR3 DNA reads as TGTGCCAGCAGCTTGGGGGACAACGGACTGTTTTTT. As protein: CASSLGDNGLFF. The whole variable domain, remainder taken from reference TRBV5-6 and TRBJ1-4, is DAGVTQSPTHLIKTRGQQVTLRCSPKSGHDTVSWYQQALGQGPQFIFQYYEEEERQRGNFPDRFSGHQFPNYSSELNVNALLLGDSALYLCASSLGDNGLFFGSGTQLSVL.